This T cell receptor (beta chain) was sequenced in a study of T cells in Graves' hyperthyroidism and ophthalmopathy. Notes on this clonotype: Its target is not known.

Study conclusions and caveats: Within blood appeared most thyroid clonotypes that had expanded above 0.001.

What was amplified from RNA transcripts were TCR beta CDR3 regions. HTBI primers were employed in a first-round RT-PCR of the TCR CDR3. TCRdb called the multiplex PCR reads again in MiXCR, with one record for every CDR3 protein. The table includes over 700,000 distinct CDR3 sequences, roughly 37% detected once. CDR3 length: 14 residues. Between the trimmed V and J ends, which lost 5 bases and 2 bases, there was a span of 13 bases. The source material was blood. This sequence originates from a man younger than 35 with Graves' hyperthyroidism. The J gene is TRBJ2-7, the V gene TRBV12-3 or TRBV12-4, with a weak D call TRBD1 (5 bases). The CDR3 nucleotides are TGTGCCAGCAGTCCGACAGAGTTACCCTACGAGCAGTACTTC. It translates to CASSPTELPYEQYF.